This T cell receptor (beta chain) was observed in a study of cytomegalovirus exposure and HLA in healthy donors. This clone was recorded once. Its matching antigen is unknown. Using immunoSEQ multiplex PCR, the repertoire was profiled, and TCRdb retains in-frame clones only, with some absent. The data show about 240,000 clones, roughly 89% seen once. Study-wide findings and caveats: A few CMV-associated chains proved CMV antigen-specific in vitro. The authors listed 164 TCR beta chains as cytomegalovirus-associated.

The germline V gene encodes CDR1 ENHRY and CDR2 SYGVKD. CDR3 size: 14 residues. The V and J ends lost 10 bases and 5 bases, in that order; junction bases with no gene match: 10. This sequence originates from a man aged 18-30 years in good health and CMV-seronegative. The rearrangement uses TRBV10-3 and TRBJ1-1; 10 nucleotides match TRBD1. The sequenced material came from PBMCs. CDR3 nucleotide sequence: TGTGCCAGTAGGACAGGGGGAGATTTAACTGAAGCTTTCTTT. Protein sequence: CASRTGGDLTEAFF.